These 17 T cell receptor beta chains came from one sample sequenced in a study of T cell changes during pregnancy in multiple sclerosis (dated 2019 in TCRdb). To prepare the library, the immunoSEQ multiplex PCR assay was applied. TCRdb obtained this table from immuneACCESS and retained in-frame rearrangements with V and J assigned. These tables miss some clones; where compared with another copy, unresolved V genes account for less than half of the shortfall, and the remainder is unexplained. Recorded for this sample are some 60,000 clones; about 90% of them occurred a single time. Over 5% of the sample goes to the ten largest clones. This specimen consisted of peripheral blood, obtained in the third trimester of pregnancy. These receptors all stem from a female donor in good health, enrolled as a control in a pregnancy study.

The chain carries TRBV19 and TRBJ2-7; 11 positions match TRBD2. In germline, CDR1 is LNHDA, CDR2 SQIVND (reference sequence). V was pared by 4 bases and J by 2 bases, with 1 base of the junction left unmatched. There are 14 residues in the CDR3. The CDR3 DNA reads TGTGCCAGTAGTACTAGCGGGGGGCCCTACGAGCAGTACTTC. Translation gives CASSTSGGPYEQYF.

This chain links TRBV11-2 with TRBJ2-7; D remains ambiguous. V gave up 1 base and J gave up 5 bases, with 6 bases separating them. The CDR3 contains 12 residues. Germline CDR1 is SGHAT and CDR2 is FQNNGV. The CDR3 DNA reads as TGTGCCAGCAGCTTAGCCTCTAACGAGCAGTACTTC. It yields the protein CASSLASNEQYF.

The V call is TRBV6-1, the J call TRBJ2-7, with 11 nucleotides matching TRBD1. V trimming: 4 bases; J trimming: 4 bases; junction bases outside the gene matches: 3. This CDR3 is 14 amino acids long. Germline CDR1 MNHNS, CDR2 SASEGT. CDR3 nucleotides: TGTGCCAGCAGTGCCGGGGACAGGGGGTACGAGCAGTACTTC. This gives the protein CASSAGDRGYEQYF.

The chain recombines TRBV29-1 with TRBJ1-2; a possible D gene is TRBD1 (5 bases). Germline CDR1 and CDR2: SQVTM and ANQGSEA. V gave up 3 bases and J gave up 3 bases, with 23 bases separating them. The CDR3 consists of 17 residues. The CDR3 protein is CSVDLGGRSSSDYGYTF. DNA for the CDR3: TGCAGCGTTGACCTCGGGGGACGGAGCAGCAGTGACTATGGCTACACCTTC.

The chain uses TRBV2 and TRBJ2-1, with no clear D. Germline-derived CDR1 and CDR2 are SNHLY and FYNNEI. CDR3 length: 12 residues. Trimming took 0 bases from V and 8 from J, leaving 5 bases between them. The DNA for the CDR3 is TGTGCCAGCAGTGAAGCGCGATATGAGCAGTTCTTC. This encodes CASSEARYEQFF.

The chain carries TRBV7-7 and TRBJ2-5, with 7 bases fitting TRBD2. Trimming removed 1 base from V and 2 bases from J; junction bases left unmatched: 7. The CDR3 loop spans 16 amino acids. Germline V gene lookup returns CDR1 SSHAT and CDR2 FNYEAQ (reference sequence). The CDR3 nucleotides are TGTGCCAGCAGCTTAGTTTCTGGGAGGGCGCAAGAGACCCAGTACTTC. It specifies CASSLVSGRAQETQYF.

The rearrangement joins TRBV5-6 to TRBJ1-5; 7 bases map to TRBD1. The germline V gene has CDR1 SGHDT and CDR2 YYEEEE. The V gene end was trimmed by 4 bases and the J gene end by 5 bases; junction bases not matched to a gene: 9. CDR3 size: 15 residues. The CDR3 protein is CASSPKQGPYQPQHF. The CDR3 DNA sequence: TGTGCCAGCAGCCCAAAACAGGGGCCCTATCAGCCCCAGCATTTT.

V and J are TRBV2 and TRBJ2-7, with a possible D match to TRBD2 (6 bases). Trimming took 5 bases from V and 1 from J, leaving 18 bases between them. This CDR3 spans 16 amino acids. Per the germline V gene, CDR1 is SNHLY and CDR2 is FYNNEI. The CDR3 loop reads CASSHRGGAGSYEQYF. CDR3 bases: TGTGCCAGCAGTCACCGGGGCGGCGCGGGGTCCTACGAGCAGTACTTC.

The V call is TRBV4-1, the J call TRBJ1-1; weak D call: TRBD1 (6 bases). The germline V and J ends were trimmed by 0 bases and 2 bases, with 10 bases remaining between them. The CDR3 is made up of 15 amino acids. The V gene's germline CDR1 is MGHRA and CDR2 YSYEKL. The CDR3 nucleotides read TGCGCCAGCAGCCAAGATCTGGGACACAACACTGAAGCTTTCTTT. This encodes CASSQDLGHNTEAFF.

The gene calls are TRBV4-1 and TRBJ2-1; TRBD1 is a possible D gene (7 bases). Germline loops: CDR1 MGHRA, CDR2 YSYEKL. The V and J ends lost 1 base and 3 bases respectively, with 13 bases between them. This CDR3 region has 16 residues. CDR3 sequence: CASSQGAGGSYNEQFF. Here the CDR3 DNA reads TGCGCCAGCAGCCAAGGGGCAGGGGGGAGCTACAATGAGCAGTTCTTC.

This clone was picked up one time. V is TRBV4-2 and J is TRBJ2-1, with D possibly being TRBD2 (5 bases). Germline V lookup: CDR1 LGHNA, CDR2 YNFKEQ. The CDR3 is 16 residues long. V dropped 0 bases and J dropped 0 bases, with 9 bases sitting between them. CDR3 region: CASSQDGEGSYNEQFF. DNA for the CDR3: TGTGCCAGCAGCCAAGATGGAGAGGGCTCCTACAATGAGCAGTTCTTC.

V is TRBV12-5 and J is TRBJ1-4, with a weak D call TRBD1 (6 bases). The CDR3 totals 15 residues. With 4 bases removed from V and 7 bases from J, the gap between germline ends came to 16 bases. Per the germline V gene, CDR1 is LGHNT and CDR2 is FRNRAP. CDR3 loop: CASGWAAGAIEKLFF. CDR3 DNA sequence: TGTGCTAGTGGTTGGGCAGCGGGGGCGATTGAAAAACTGTTTTTT. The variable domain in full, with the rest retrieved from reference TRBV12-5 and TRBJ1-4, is DARVTQTPRHKVTEMGQEVTMRCQPILGHNTVFWYRQTMMQGLELLAYFRNRAPLDDSGMPKDRFSAEMPDATLATLKIQPSEPRDSAVYFCASGWAAGAIEKLFFGSGTQLSVL.

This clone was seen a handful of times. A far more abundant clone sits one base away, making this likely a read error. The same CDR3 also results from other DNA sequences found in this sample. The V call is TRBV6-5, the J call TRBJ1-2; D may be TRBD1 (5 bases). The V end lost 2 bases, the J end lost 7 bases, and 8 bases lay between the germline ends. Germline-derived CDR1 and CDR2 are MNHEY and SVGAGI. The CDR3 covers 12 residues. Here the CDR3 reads CASSYVGGGYTF. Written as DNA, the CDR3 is TGTGCCAGCAGTTACGTGGGGGGTGGCTACACCTTC.

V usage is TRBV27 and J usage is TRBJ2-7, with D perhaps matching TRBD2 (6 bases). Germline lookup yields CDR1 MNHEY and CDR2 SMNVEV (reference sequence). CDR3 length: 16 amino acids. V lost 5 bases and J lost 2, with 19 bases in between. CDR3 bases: TGTGCCAGCAGTCCGCCGGGACTCCGGCCGACCTACGAGCAGTACTTC. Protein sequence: CASSPPGLRPTYEQYF.

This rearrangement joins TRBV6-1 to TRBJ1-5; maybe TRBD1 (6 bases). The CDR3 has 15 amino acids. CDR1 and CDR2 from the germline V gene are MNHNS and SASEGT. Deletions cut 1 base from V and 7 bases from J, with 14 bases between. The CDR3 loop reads CASSEEVGGLQPQHF. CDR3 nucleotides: TGTGCCAGCAGTGAAGAGGTGGGGGGGCTGCAGCCCCAGCATTTT.

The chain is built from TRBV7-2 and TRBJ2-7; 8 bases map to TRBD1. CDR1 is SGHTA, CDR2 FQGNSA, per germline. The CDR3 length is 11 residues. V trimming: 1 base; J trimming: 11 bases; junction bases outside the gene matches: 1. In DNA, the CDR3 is TGTGCCAGCAGCTTAGGGACAGGGAAGTACTTC. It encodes CASSLGTGKYF.

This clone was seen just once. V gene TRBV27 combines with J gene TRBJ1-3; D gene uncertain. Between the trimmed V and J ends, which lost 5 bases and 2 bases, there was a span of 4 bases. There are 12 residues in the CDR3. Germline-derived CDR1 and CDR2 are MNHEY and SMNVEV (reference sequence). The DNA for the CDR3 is TGTGCCAGCAGTCTACCTGGAAACACCATATATTTT. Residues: CASSLPGNTIYF.